This T cell receptor (beta chain) derives from a study of shared clonotypes between healthy human individuals. CDR1 and CDR2 from the germline V gene are MDHEN and SYDVKM. The CDR3 has 16 residues. V lost 1 base, J lost 6 bases, and 5 bases stayed unmatched. Using immunoSEQ multiplex PCR, the repertoire was profiled, and TCRdb retains in-frame clones only, with some absent. The sample carries about 2.4 million clones, approximately 93% recorded once. This receptor was obtained from a man between 18 and 29 years old in good health. Some clones in this sample may be carry-over from other donors' samples. V usage is TRBV28 and J usage is TRBJ1-5; 11 positions match TRBD1. Source material: naive CD4+ T cells from PBMCs. Sample subset: CD45RA+ positively selected. This CDR3 reads CASSLSGTGGIQPQHF. The DNA for the CDR3 is TGTGCCAGCAGTTTATCCGGGACAGGGGGTATTCAGCCCCAGCATTTT.